This TCR beta chain was sequenced for a study of CD8 T cells in Susac syndrome. The V end was cut by 7 bases, the J end by 7 bases, with 13 bases between. The germline CDR1 and CDR2 sequences are LGHNT and FRNRAP. The CDR3 sequence is 12 residues long. With random hexamers, roughly 0.45 to 1 ug RNA was reverse transcribed. MiXCR was run by TCRdb on the immunoSEQ multiplex PCR reads, yielding one entry per CDR3 protein. The sample carries fewer than 80,000 distinct CDR3 sequences, 90% to 95% recorded once. The authors sequenced TCR beta from blood CD8+ and CD4+ T cells. It was negative isolation that provided the CD8+ and CD4+ T cells, whereas TEMRA cells were enriched by FACS.

The chain joins TRBV12-5 to TRBJ2-5; no firm D call. The sample was CD8+ T cells from PBMCs. This TCR was sampled from a human donor with multiple sclerosis. CDR3 in DNA: TGTGCTAGTGCGGGTGAGGAGTTGACCCAGTACTTC. Its translation is CASAGEELTQYF.